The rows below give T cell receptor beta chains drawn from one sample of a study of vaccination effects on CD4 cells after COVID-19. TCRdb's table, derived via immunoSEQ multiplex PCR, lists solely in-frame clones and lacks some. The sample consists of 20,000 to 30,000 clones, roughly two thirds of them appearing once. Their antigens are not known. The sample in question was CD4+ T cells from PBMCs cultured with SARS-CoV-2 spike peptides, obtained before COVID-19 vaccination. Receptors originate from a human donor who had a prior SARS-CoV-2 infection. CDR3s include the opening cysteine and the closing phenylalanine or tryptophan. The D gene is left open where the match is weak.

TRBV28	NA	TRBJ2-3	CASSLVEEITDTQYF
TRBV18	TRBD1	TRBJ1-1	CASSGRDRGGVFNTEAFF
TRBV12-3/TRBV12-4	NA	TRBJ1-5	CASGYYHNWPQHF
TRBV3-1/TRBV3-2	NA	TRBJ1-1	CASSQPGADTEAFF
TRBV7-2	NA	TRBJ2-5	CASSLNSQETQYF
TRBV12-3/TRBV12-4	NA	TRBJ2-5	CASRWTEETQYF
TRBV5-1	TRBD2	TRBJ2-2	CASSLDLAGGTGELFF
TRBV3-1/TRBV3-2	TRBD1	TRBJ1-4	CASSQDPTDRGLNEKLFF
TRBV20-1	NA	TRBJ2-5	CSATNVTQYF
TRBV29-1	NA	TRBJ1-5	CSVALGLDQPQHF
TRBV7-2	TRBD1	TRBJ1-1	CASSLTGATEAFF
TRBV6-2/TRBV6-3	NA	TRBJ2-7	CASSRVSYEQYF
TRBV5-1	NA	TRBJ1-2	CASSPQDILGGYTF
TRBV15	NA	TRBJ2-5	CATSVGRPRETQYF
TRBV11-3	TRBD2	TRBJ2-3	CASSSRLAGGADTQYF
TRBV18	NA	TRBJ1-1	CASSPTPMGETEAFF
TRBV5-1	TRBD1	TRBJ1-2	CASSRRGLANYGYTF
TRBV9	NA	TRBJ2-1	CASSVEGGVLHNEQFF
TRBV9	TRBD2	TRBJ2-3	CASSVSGLGTDTQYF
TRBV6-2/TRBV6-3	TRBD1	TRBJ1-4	CASSTGQALFF
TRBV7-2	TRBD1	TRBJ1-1	CASSPTGVDTEAFF
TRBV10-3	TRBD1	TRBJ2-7	CAIRVGQGALGTYEQYF
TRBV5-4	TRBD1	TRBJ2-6	CASTRTGNSGANVLTF
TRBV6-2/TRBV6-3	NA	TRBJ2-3	CASSYSRRGGFPTDTQYF
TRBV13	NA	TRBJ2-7	CASSPRAAYEQYF
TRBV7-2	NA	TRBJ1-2	CASSQTNYGYTF
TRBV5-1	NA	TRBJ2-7	CASSLISEIYEQYF
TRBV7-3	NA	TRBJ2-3	CASSLTFGGAPDTQYF
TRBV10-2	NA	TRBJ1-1	CASSDLNTEAFF
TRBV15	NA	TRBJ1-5	CATSRDLNTDNQPQHF
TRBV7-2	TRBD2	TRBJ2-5	CASSALAGGVAETQYF
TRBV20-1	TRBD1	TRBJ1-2	CSASTGAYGYTF
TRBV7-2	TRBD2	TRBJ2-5	CASSLGLAGGLETQYF
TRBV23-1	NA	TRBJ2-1	CASSQSADTYEQFF
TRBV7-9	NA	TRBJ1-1	CASSLFGQDSEAFF
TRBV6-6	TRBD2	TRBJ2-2	CASRRNGGGLGAGELFF
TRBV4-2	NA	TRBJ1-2	CASSYRPPGAGGYTF
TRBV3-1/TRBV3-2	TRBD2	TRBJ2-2	CASSQVSLAGRGGELFF
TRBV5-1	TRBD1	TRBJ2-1	CASSLLRDRGDEQFF
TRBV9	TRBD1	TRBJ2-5	CASSPRTGLNEETQYF
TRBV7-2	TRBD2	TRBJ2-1	CASSSGTSGASSYNEQFF
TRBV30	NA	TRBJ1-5	CAWTSTDRTQPQHF
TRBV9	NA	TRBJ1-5	CASSGDSNQPQHF
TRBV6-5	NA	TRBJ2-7	CASTRQADSYEQYF
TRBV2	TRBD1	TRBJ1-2	CASSVGPGQGFYGYTF
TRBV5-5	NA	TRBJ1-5	CASSALGGQPQHF
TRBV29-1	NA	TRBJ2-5	CSVVRWTSLGETQYF
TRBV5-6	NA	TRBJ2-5	CASSIPSGETQYF
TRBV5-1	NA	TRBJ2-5	CASSLVSQETQYF
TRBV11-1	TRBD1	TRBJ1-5	CASSPGTGDSQPQHF
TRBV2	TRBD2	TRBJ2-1	CASRVGLSGGAANEQFF
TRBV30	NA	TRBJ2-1	CAWSVIGEQFF
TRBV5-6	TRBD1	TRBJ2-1	CASRHRGTPIEQFF
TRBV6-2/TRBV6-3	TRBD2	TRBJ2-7	CASSRAGASSYEQYF
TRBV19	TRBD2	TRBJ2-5	CASSPTGGKETQYF
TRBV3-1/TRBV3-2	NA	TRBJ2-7	CASRGPVSYEQYF